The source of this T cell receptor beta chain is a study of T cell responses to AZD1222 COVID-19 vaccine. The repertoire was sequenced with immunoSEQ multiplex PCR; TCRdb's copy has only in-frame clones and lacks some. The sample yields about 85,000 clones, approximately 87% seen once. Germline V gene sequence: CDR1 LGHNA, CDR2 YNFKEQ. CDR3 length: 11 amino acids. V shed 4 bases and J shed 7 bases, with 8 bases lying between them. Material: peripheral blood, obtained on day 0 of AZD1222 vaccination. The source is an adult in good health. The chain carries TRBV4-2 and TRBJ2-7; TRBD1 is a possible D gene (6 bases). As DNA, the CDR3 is TGTGCCAGCAGCCGAGGACAGGAGCAGTACTTC. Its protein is CASSRGQEQYF.